This T cell receptor beta chain was identified during a study of a mutant IDH1 vaccine in newly diagnosed glioma. Study information: Vaccination began 4-6 weeks post radiotherapy alone, or with temozolomide cycles. Treated patients showed a male proportion of roughly 62%, a female proportion of around 40%, and a mean age of around 40 years.

As for this clone: Antigen: not known.

As to time point: week 47, end of study. Topical imiquimod was applied with each vaccine dose, which held 300 ug of mutant IDH1 20-mer peptide. Libraries were prepared by immunoSEQ multiplex PCR; TCRdb keeps only in-frame clonotypes and omits some of them. The repertoire includes approximately 33,000 clones, about 75% of them detected once, and 8.9% sits in the top ten. This CDR3 is 16 amino acids long. Germline CDR1 and CDR2: SGHAT and FQNNGV. The germline V and J ends were trimmed by 1 base and 6 bases, with 17 bases remaining between them. Study conclusions and caveats: Apparently unrelated to pseudoprogression were changes in the top peripheral T cell clonotypes.

The V and J genes are TRBV11-2 and TRBJ2-3, with a weak D call TRBD2 (6 bases). The TCR was taken from a man between 35 and 55 years old with glioma. The source material was PBMCs, sampled from a glioma patient whose treatment included an IDH1 peptide vaccine. The chain's CDR3 is CASSLAGTASGDTQYF. CDR3 sequence (DNA): TGTGCCAGCAGCTTAGCGGGAACAGCCAGCGGGGATACGCAGTATTTT.